This note documents a single TCR beta chain sequence. Its antigen remains unidentified. The data were produced by immunoSEQ multiplex PCR, yet TCRdb's version contains in-frame clones alone and is incomplete. Of roughly 150,000 clones listed, approximately 90% are singletons. The data stem from a study of T cell responses to AZD1222 COVID-19 vaccine. V lost 4 bases, J lost 3 bases, and 4 bases stayed unmatched. The germline V gene encodes CDR1 MNHEY and CDR2 SMNVEV (reference sequence). The CDR3 runs 15 residues. The study, taken as a whole, reports: Unmutated variant regions are reportedly the target of nearly half of TCRs that are spike-specific. A mostly white British donor set with more females was recruited, and clonal diversity was possibly underestimated.

The specimen was peripheral blood, collected 28 days after the second AZD1222 dose. The receptor's source is an adult who received the AZD1222 COVID-19 vaccine. The rearrangement links TRBV27 to TRBJ1-3; 9 positions agree with TRBD1. CDR3 sequence reads: CASSSQGAIGNTIYF. For the CDR3, the DNA is TGTGCCAGCAGTTCACAGGGGGCAATTGGAAACACCATATATTTT.